What follows are 27 T cell receptor beta chains derived from one specimen sequenced in a study of control samples from healthy donors and cancer patients. Sequenced by immunoSEQ multiplex PCR; TCRdb stores in-frame clones only, minus some. The data contain some 150,000 clones, 75% to 90% of them seen just once; the ten biggest clones take up about 4.9%. Sequencing was done on a sample of blood. These receptors originate from a man aged 25-45 years in good health.

The chain couples TRBV24-1 to TRBJ2-7; D perhaps matches TRBD1 (5 bases). V gave up 3 bases and J gave up 6 bases, with 11 bases separating them. The CDR3 consists of 13 residues. The germline gives CDR1 KGHDR, CDR2 SFDVKD. CDR3 amino acids: CATSDPDRGEQYF. Here the CDR3 DNA reads TGTGCCACCAGTGATCCCGACAGAGGCGAGCAGTACTTC.

V is TRBV10-3 and J is TRBJ2-5; the match to TRBD2 covers 11 bases. The CDR3 is made up of 15 amino acids. With 4 bases clipped from V and 5 bases from J, the junction kept 6 bases outside the gene matches. Germline assignment: CDR1 ENHRY and CDR2 SYGVKD. CDR3 residues: CAISADSGGEETQYF. DNA of the CDR3: TGTGCCATCAGTGCTGATAGCGGGGGGGAGGAGACCCAGTACTTC.

The rearrangement links TRBV18 to TRBJ2-5; D gene unclear. V was trimmed by 4 bases and J by 1 base, leaving 10 bases between them. CDR1 and CDR2 (germline): KGHSH, LQKENI. The CDR3 covers 14 residues. For the CDR3, the DNA is TGTGCCAGCTCACAGTGGTCAACCCAAGAGACCCAGTACTTC. Amino acid sequence: CASSQWSTQETQYF.

V and J are TRBV5-6 and TRBJ1-4; D possibly corresponds to TRBD1 (6 bases). CDR3 length: 17 residues. CDR1 and CDR2 from the germline V gene are SGHDT and YYEEEE. V was cut by 4 bases and J by 8 bases, with 24 bases left in between. The CDR3 loop is CASSRWRVGAGLEKLFF. DNA for the CDR3: TGTGCCAGCAGCCGTTGGCGAGTGGGGGCAGGGCTCGAAAAACTGTTTTTT.

V usage is TRBV5-1 and J usage is TRBJ2-3; a possible D gene is TRBD1 (7 bases). The CDR3 extends over 15 amino acids. Germline V gives CDR1 SGHRS, CDR2 YFSETQ. The V gene lost 2 bases and the J gene lost 4 bases, with 14 bases spanning the gap. The CDR3 DNA reads TGCGCCAGCAGCTTCCTCACAGGGGAGGCAGATACGCAGTATTTT. It is translated as CASSFLTGEADTQYF.

The chain is built from TRBV6-5 and TRBJ1-1; D gene uncertain. Trimming shortened V by 2 bases and J by 6 bases, and 13 bases separated the two germline ends. This CDR3 is 14 amino acids long. Germline V gene lookup returns CDR1 MNHEY and CDR2 SVGAGI. CDR3 sequence (DNA): TGTGCCAGCAGTTACCAAATTACGGGGTCTGAAGCTTTCTTT. Amino acids: CASSYQITGSEAFF.

The rearrangement uses TRBV19 and TRBJ2-1; the match to TRBD1 covers 11 bases. V lost 5 bases, J lost 7 bases, and 13 bases stayed unmatched. The CDR3 is 17 residues long. Germline loops: CDR1 LNHDA, CDR2 SQIVND (reference sequence). The CDR3 DNA is TGTGCCAGTAGTGCTTCCTTCCGGGACAGGGGGGGGAATGAGCAGTTCTTC. This sequence encodes CASSASFRDRGGNEQFF.

CDR3 sequence: CATKGTGVRSGANVLTF. The CDR3 DNA follows: TGTGCCACCAAAGGTACGGGGGTACGCTCTGGGGCCAACGTCCTGACTTTC. V gene TRBV19 combines with J gene TRBJ2-6, with a possible D match to TRBD2 (6 bases). Trimming took off 10 bases at V and 0 bases at J, with 19 bases between the two ends. From germline, CDR1 is LNHDA and CDR2 SQIVND (reference sequence). This CDR3 is 17 amino acids long.

The chain joins TRBV5-1 to TRBJ1-3; no clear D gene. V lost 1 base and J 0 bases, leaving 17 bases between the germline ends. Germline V CDR1 and CDR2: SGHRS, YFSETQ. The CDR3 totals 18 residues. The CDR3 loop is CASSLFGRPDVSGNTIYF. The CDR3 bases are TGCGCCAGCAGCTTGTTTGGCAGGCCCGACGTCTCTGGAAACACCATATATTTT.

This chain links TRBV3-1 (or the pseudogene TRBV3-2) with TRBJ1-2; D remains unclear. The CDR3 has 12 residues. The V gene lost 4 bases and the J gene lost 8 bases, with 11 bases spanning the gap. Germline CDR1 and CDR2: LGHDT and YNNKEL (reference sequence). DNA for the CDR3: TGTGCCAGCAGCCTAAGGGATTCCGGCTACACCTTC. Translated: CASSLRDSGYTF.

V and J are TRBV4-3 and TRBJ2-7; D possibly matches TRBD1 or TRBD2 (5 bases each). Trimming pared 3 bases from V and 6 bases from J, leaving 18 bases between. The CDR3 loop spans 15 amino acids. Germline CDR1 LGHNA, CDR2 YSLEER. CDR3: CASSQSGTPFFEQYF. CDR3 in DNA: TGCGCCAGCAGCCAGTCCGGGACGCCCTTCTTCGAGCAGTACTTC.

V is TRBV21-1 and J is TRBJ2-5; the table's D call of TRBD2 was not tested on the DNA. TRBV21-1 is termed a pseudogene. The CDR3 has 13 residues. The CDR3 sequence: CASSKEEGETQYF. The CDR3 bases are TGTGCCAGCAGCAAAGAGGAGGGAGAGACCCAGTACTTC.

The chain employs TRBV7-2 and TRBJ2-5; tentatively, D is TRBD1 or TRBD2 (5 bases each). CDR3 length: 15 residues. CDR1 is SGHTA and CDR2 is FQGNSA in the germline V gene. V shed 5 bases and J shed 5 bases, with 18 bases lying between them. For the CDR3, the DNA is TGTGCCAGCAGCCAGGTCGGGACGGTAGGGGAGACCCAGTACTTC. It is translated as CASSQVGTVGETQYF.

The V and J genes are TRBV6-5 and TRBJ1-3, with 7 bases lining up with TRBD1. CDR3 length: 15 residues. Trimming at V came to 6 bases and at J to 0 bases, leaving 5 bases not matched to a gene. Germline values: CDR1 MNHEY, CDR2 SVGAGI. CDR3 DNA sequence: TGTGCCAGCAGGCCGACAGGGACCTCTGGAAACACCATATATTTT. Translation gives CASRPTGTSGNTIYF.

The chain joins TRBV18 to TRBJ1-1; D uncertain. CDR3 length: 16 residues. Trimming left V 3 bases short and J 1 base short, with 15 bases between. CDR1 is KGHSH, CDR2 LQKENI, per germline. CDR3 sequence (DNA): TGTGCCAGCTCACCGGGCAGCATATACGGGAACACTGAAGCTTTCTTT. It yields the protein CASSPGSIYGNTEAFF.

The gene calls are TRBV6-5 and TRBJ2-2; D unclear. This CDR3 is 12 amino acids long. V gave up 0 bases and J gave up 7 bases, with 3 bases separating them. CDR1 and CDR2 from the germline V gene are MNHEY and SVGAGI. The CDR3: CASSYSGGELFF. DNA of the CDR3: TGTGCCAGCAGTTACTCGGGCGGGGAGCTGTTTTTT.

The V gene is TRBV27, the J gene TRBJ2-7; D is perhaps TRBD1 (5 bases). V lost 5 bases and J lost 5, with 13 bases in between. The CDR3 extends over 13 amino acids. CDR1 and CDR2 (germline): MNHEY, SMNVEV (reference sequence). CDR3 sequence: CASSIRQGNEQYF. Here the CDR3 DNA reads TGTGCCAGCAGTATTCGTCAGGGAAACGAGCAGTACTTC.

The genes are TRBV12-3 or TRBV12-4 and TRBJ2-3; D uncertain. Trimming removed 3 bases at V and 5 bases at J, with 9 bases between. CDR3 length: 13 amino acids. In DNA form, the CDR3 reads TGTGCCAGCAGTTTCGCGGAGCAAGATACGCAGTATTTT. The encoded protein is CASSFAEQDTQYF.

In its sample, this clone was seen once. The chain links TRBV14 to TRBJ2-3; the match to TRBD1 covers 7 bases. V was pared by 0 bases and J by 3 bases, with 3 bases of the junction left unmatched. This CDR3 spans 15 amino acids. The germline V gene has CDR1 SGHDN and CDR2 FVKESK. This chain's CDR3 is CASSQDIQGTDTQYF. The CDR3 DNA follows: TGTGCCAGCAGCCAAGATATACAGGGGACAGATACGCAGTATTTT.

This chain connects TRBV7-2 to TRBJ1-2; 9 positions agree with TRBD1. CDR3 length equals 18 residues. V shed 0 bases and J 8 bases; nucleotides not matched to a gene: 16. CDR1 and CDR2 (germline): SGHTA, FQGNSA. CDR3 DNA: TGTGCCAGCAGCTTAGCGCTAACGGGGACAGGGAGTAGCAAGGGCTACACCTTC. It codes for CASSLALTGTGSSKGYTF.

The chain is built from TRBV5-8 and TRBJ2-3; 12 nucleotides align to TRBD1. In germline, CDR1 is SGHTS, CDR2 YDEGEE. Germline trimming cut 4 bases from V and 3 bases from J; bases unmatched to any gene: 9. The CDR3 spans 17 residues. Here the CDR3 reads CASSLGTGGARTDTQYF. As DNA, the CDR3 is TGTGCCAGCAGCCTGGGGACAGGGGGCGCCAGGACAGATACGCAGTATTTT.

In this sample, this clone turned up once. The V gene is TRBV10-3, the J gene TRBJ1-3; 9 bases map to TRBD1. The CDR3 runs 14 residues. V was pared by 2 bases and J by 9 bases, with 5 bases of the junction left unmatched. Per germline, CDR1 ENHRY and CDR2 SYGVKD. The CDR3 protein is CAISETGQGSTIYF. DNA of the CDR3: TGTGCCATCAGTGAGACGGGACAGGGCAGCACCATATATTTT.

The V gene is TRBV5-1, the J gene TRBJ2-7, with 7 bases matching TRBD2. In germline, CDR1 is SGHRS, CDR2 YFSETQ. Trimming at V came to 2 bases and at J to 2 bases, leaving 1 base not matched to a gene. This CDR3 comprises 13 residues. In nucleotides, the CDR3 is TGCGCCAGCAGCTTCGGGGGGACCTACGAGCAGTACTTC. It codes for CASSFGGTYEQYF. The full variable domain, its missing parts supplied by reference TRBV5-1 and TRBJ2-7, is KAGVTQTPRYLIKTRGQQVTLSCSPISGHRSVSWYQQTPGQGLQFLFEYFSETQRNKGNFPGRFSGRQFSNSRSEMNVSTLELGDSALYLCASSFGGTYEQYFGPGTRLTVT.

This chain links TRBV25-1 with TRBJ2-7, with TRBD1 identical over 8 bases. J was trimmed by 2 bases and V by 4 bases; bases with no gene match: 4. CDR3 length equals 14 residues. From germline, CDR1 is MGHDK and CDR2 SYGVNS. The chain's CDR3 is CASSGAGGTYEQYF. The DNA of the CDR3 is TGTGCCAGCAGTGGGGCAGGGGGCACCTACGAGCAGTACTTC.

This clone was picked up a small number of times. The chain joins TRBV11-3 to TRBJ2-1; D may correspond to TRBD1 or TRBD2 (5 bases each). The CDR3 loop spans 16 amino acids. Germline CDR1 SGHNT, CDR2 YENEEA. The V gene lost 1 base and the J gene lost 4 bases, with 14 bases spanning the gap. CDR3 protein: CASSLVRGAGYNEQFF. CDR3 coding DNA: TGTGCCAGCAGCTTAGTGAGGGGCGCGGGTTACAATGAGCAGTTCTTC.

This chain links TRBV6-1 with TRBJ1-2; D remains ambiguous. This CDR3 is built from 14 residues. The germline V gene encodes CDR1 MNHNS and CDR2 SASEGT. Trimming left V 0 bases short and J 5 bases short, with 10 bases between. CDR3 sequence (DNA): TGTGCCAGCAGTGAAGCGCCGGACCTATATGGCTACACCTTC. It is translated as CASSEAPDLYGYTF.

The CDR3 nucleotides read TGTGCCAGCAGCCCCGGGGCAACGGACCGCGGCGAGCAGTACTTC. Encoded protein: CASSPGATDRGEQYF. V usage is TRBV9 and J usage is TRBJ2-7; D tentatively fits TRBD1 or TRBD2 (5 bases each). The CDR3 is made up of 15 amino acids. Looked up from germline, CDR1 is SGDLS and CDR2 is YYNGEE. The V and J ends lost 4 bases and 6 bases respectively, with 20 bases between them.